This T cell receptor beta chain derives from a study of cytomegalovirus exposure and HLA in healthy donors. With regard to this clone: Its cognate antigen is unknown.

The germline V gene has CDR1 MGHRA and CDR2 YSYEKL. The ends lost 1 base at V and 8 bases at J; junction bases unmatched: 3. There are 14 residues in the CDR3. Findings and limits, study-wide: At a 0.05 false discovery rate, a later analysis found some 18,000 TCR beta sequences to be associated with HLA alleles. Rare TCR sequences dominated, though some public TCRs recurred in many donors. In an earlier analysis, most TCR beta V segments were productive about 90% or about 30% of the time.

With 60 Vbeta and 13 Jbeta primers, the PCR was carried out. Sequenced by immunoSEQ multiplex PCR; TCRdb stores in-frame clones only, minus some. Listed are about 140,000 clones; approximately 2% falls within the top ten. The chain has TRBV4-1 and TRBJ2-1; 9 bases align to TRBD2. Sequencing was performed on PBMCs. The receptor was derived from a woman between 18 and 29 years old in good health and CMV-seronegative. The CDR3 sequence: CASSQGGLADEQFF. CDR3 nucleotides: TGCGCCAGCAGCCAAGGGGGACTAGCCGATGAGCAGTTCTTC.